The 25 T cell receptor beta chains given below trace back to one sample, sequenced in a study of T-cell memory formation after mild COVID-19. A single record per CDR3 protein comes from TCRdb applying MiXCR to the 5' RACE reads. Of roughly 52,000 distinct CDR3 sequences in the sample, over 7.5% were seen once. The specimen sequenced was PBMCs or a T cell subset sorted from them (not recorded which). These receptors all come from a man younger than 35 who had mild COVID-19 (a few samples of this study predate the infection). Cell type and time point are not known.

The CDR3 region is CASSQDLGRVIGANVLTF. In DNA form, the CDR3 reads TGCGCCAGCAGCCAAGATCTCGGCAGGGTAATTGGGGCCAACGTCCTGACTTTC. The chain links TRBV4-3 to TRBJ2-6; D is possibly TRBD1 (5 bases). The germline gives CDR1 LGHNA, CDR2 YSLEER. V was trimmed by 0 bases and J by 3 bases, leaving 15 bases between them. This CDR3 comprises 18 residues.

This clonotype appeared many times. J is TRBJ2-3 and V is TRBV29-1; 8 bases line up with TRBD2. Trimming took 6 bases from V and 1 from J; bases not matched to a gene: 3. The germline V gene has CDR1 SQVTM and CDR2 ANQGSEA. The CDR3 runs to 13 residues. The CDR3 nucleotides read TGCAGCGTCGAGCGGGGGCGCACAGATACGCAGTATTTT. It specifies CSVERGRTDTQYF.

This clonotype has a count of ten or more. This chain joins TRBV7-2 and TRBJ2-2; D might be TRBD1 (5 bases). The V gene's germline CDR1 is SGHTA and CDR2 FQGNSA. The CDR3 extends over 15 amino acids. V was cut by 6 bases and J by 0 bases, with 11 bases left in between. The CDR3 coding sequence is TGTGCCAGCAGGATGGACATTTCGAACACCGGGGAGCTGTTTTTT. Its translation: CASRMDISNTGELFF.

This clonotype has ten or more counts. V usage is TRBV20-1 and J usage is TRBJ2-1, with a possible D match to TRBD2 (5 bases). The CDR3 covers 14 residues. CDR1 is DFQATT and CDR2 is SNEGSKA in the germline V gene (reference sequence). V was clipped by 6 bases and J by 2 bases, with 14 bases between them. The CDR3 loop is CSALSGSAYNEQFF. The DNA of the CDR3 is TGCAGTGCCCTCAGCGGATCAGCCTACAATGAGCAGTTCTTC.

Only a few counts were recorded for this clonotype. The chain combines TRBV5-5 with TRBJ1-4, with no clear D. V lost 1 base and J 2 bases, leaving 9 bases between the germline ends. The CDR3 spans 15 residues. The V gene's germline CDR1 is SGHKS and CDR2 YYEKEE (reference sequence). The CDR3 DNA is TGTGCCAGCAGCTTGTCCCTAGGCACTAATGAAAAACTGTTTTTT. Amino acids: CASSLSLGTNEKLFF.

The chain couples TRBV7-8 to TRBJ2-2; D possibly corresponds to TRBD2 (6 bases). V lost 5 bases and J lost 5, with 15 bases in between. The CDR3 length is 15 residues. Germline CDR1 reads SGHVS; CDR2 reads FQNEAQ. Here the CDR3 DNA reads TGTGCCAGCAGCCGACGGGGGATCAGGACCGGGGAGCTGTTTTTT. Translation: CASSRRGIRTGELFF. The whole variable domain, filled in from reference TRBV7-8 and TRBJ2-2, reads GAGVSQSPRYKVAKRGQDVALRCDPISGHVSLFWYQQALGQGPEFLTYFQNEAQLDKSGLPSDRFFAERPEGSVSTLKIQRTQQEDSAVYLCASSRRGIRTGELFFGEGSRLTVL.

V and J are TRBV6-2 or TRBV6-3 and TRBJ1-2; D perhaps matches TRBD1 (6 bases). Germline loops: CDR1 MNHEY, CDR2 SVGEGT. This CDR3 is built from 14 residues. V dropped 3 bases and J dropped 0 bases, with 8 bases sitting between them. CDR3: CASSYGQPNYGYTF. The CDR3, as DNA: TGTGCCAGCAGTTATGGACAGCCTAACTATGGCTACACCTTC.

The rearrangement joins TRBV6-5 to TRBJ1-5; a weak D match, TRBD1 (6 bases). The germline gives CDR1 MNHEY, CDR2 SVGAGI. V lost 6 bases to trimming and J lost 6 bases, with 15 bases between them. The CDR3 is 14 residues long. The CDR3 protein is CASSPSDSPQPQHF. DNA of the CDR3: TGTGCCAGCAGCCCCTCGGACAGTCCTCAGCCCCAGCATTTT.

This clonotype occurred a few times. The chain employs TRBV6-2 or TRBV6-3 and TRBJ2-1; D might be TRBD1 (6 bases). The germline gives CDR1 MNHEY, CDR2 SVGEGT. CDR3 length: 13 amino acids. V was shortened by 7 bases and J by 13 bases, with 20 bases between the two germline ends. For the CDR3, the DNA is TGTGCCAGCACCGTTTTACTAGGGACAAGACAGTTCTTC. The encoded protein is CASTVLLGTRQFF.

The chain is built from TRBV7-9 and TRBJ2-5, with 7 bases aligning to TRBD1. Looked up from germline, CDR1 is SEHNR and CDR2 is FQNEAQ (reference sequence). The length of the CDR3 is 14 residues. Trimming took 2 bases from V and 5 from J; bases not matched to a gene: 5. The DNA of the CDR3 is TGTGCCAGCAGCTTATTAGGGGGCGGTGAGACCCAGTACTTC. Translated: CASSLLGGGETQYF. The full variable domain, in which reference TRBV7-9 and TRBJ2-5 provide the parts outside the CDR3, is DTGVSQNPRHKITKRGQNVTFRCDPISEHNRLYWYRQTLGQGPEFLTYFQNEAQLEKSRLLSDRFSAERPKGSFSTLEIQRTEQGDSAMYLCASSLLGGGETQYFGPGTRLLVL.

The chain couples TRBV11-2 to TRBJ2-5, with TRBD2 identical over 7 bases. The germline V gene encodes CDR1 SGHAT and CDR2 FQNNGV. CDR3 size: 14 residues. The trim removed 7 bases at V and 1 base at J, leaving 6 bases unmatched. The CDR3 here is CASTRGGFQETQYF. In nucleotides, the CDR3 is TGTGCCAGCACCCGCGGGGGTTTCCAAGAGACCCAGTACTTC. The full variable domain, in which reference TRBV11-2 and TRBJ2-5 provide the parts outside the CDR3, is EAGVAQSPRYKIIEKRQSVAFWCNPISGHATLYWYQQILGQGPKLLIQFQNNGVVDDSQLPKDRFSAERLKGVDSTLKIQPAKLEDSAVYLCASTRGGFQETQYFGPGTRLLVL.

This chain connects TRBV20-1 to TRBJ1-2; the match to TRBD1 covers 8 bases. This CDR3 has 12 residues. Germline V gives CDR1 DFQATT, CDR2 SNEGSKA (reference sequence). V shed 5 bases and J 8 bases; nucleotides not matched to a gene: 7. CDR3 residues: CSAPQGAWGYTF. In DNA, the CDR3 is TGCAGTGCTCCCCAGGGGGCTTGGGGCTACACCTTC.

This clonotype was counted between two and nine times. The rearrangement uses TRBV6-6 and TRBJ2-7; possibly TRBD2 for D (5 bases). The CDR3 is 16 residues long. CDR1 and CDR2 (germline): MNHNY, SVGAGI (reference sequence). V was cut by 5 bases and J by 0 bases, with 17 bases left in between. This CDR3 reads CASSRSLSGSSYEQYV. The CDR3 DNA sequence: TGTGCCAGCAGTAGATCCCTGTCGGGGAGCTCCTACGAGCAGTACGTC.

This clonotype was seen a handful of times. CDR3 nucleotide sequence: TGTGCCAGCTCACCCGGCCCGGGGGTAGAGACCCAGTACTTC. Its translation is CASSPGPGVETQYF. This sequence joins TRBV18 and TRBJ2-5; TRBD2 might be the D (6 bases). Per germline, CDR1 KGHSH and CDR2 LQKENI. The CDR3 contains 14 residues. V lost 3 bases and J 4 bases, leaving 12 bases between the germline ends.

This clonotype was detected only a few times. The chain uses TRBV20-1 and TRBJ2-5; 7 bases agree with TRBD1. CDR1 and CDR2 (germline): DFQATT, SNEGSKA (reference sequence). V lost 1 base, J lost 4 bases, and 3 bases stayed unmatched. CDR3 length: 13 amino acids. The CDR3 spells CSARGTGIETQYF. The CDR3 DNA reads TGCAGTGCTAGAGGGACAGGAATAGAGACCCAGTACTTC.

This clonotype was observed a handful of times. The rearrangement uses TRBV7-2 and TRBJ1-1; tentatively, D is TRBD1 (6 bases). This CDR3 is 13 amino acids long. CDR1 is SGHTA and CDR2 is FQGNSA in the germline V gene. Trimming took off 4 bases at V and 3 bases at J, with 9 bases between the two ends. The CDR3 DNA sequence: TGTGCCAGCAGCTGGAAGGGGGACACTGAAGCTTTCTTT. It translates to CASSWKGDTEAFF.

This rearrangement joins TRBV2 to TRBJ2-3; TRBD1 agrees at 10 bases. Germline values: CDR1 SNHLY, CDR2 FYNNEI. This CDR3 has 15 residues. V gave up 6 bases and J gave up 6 bases; unmatched junction bases: 9. CDR3 sequence: CASRGDRGSGDTQYF. CDR3 bases: TGTGCCAGCAGGGGGGACAGGGGATCCGGGGATACGCAGTATTTT.

The chain carries TRBV12-3 or TRBV12-4 and TRBJ1-3; D gene uncertain. The V and J ends lost 6 bases and 5 bases respectively, with 8 bases between them. The CDR3 spans 12 residues. The CDR3: CASSLTRNTIYF. The CDR3 DNA reads TGTGCCAGCAGCCTGACCAGAAACACCATATATTTT.

V and J are TRBV7-2 and TRBJ1-3; no firm D call. CDR1 is SGHTA and CDR2 is FQGNSA in the germline V gene. V was shortened by 5 bases and J by 3 bases, with 8 bases between the two germline ends. The CDR3 runs to 13 residues. Here the CDR3 reads CASSTEFGNTIYF. Here the CDR3 DNA reads TGTGCCAGCAGCACAGAATTTGGAAACACCATATATTTT. The full variable domain, its missing parts supplied by reference TRBV7-2 and TRBJ1-3, is GAGVSQSPSNKVTEKGKDVELRCDPISGHTALYWYRQSLGQGLEFLIYFQGNSAPDKSGLPSDRFSAERTGGSVSTLTIQRTQQEDSAVYLCASSTEFGNTIYFGEGSWLTVV.

This chain joins TRBV5-8 and TRBJ1-1; 8 positions agree with TRBD1. The CDR3 is made up of 13 amino acids. The germline V gene has CDR1 SGHTS and CDR2 YDEGEE. V gave up 5 bases and J gave up 3 bases; unmatched junction bases: 3. The CDR3 nucleotides read TGTGCCAGCAGAAGGACAGGGTACACTGAAGCTTTCTTT. Its translation: CASRRTGYTEAFF.

This clonotype was counted at least ten times. The rearrangement uses TRBV7-8 and TRBJ2-7; weak D call: TRBD1 (5 bases). This CDR3 has 13 residues. Trimming took off 5 bases at V and 0 bases at J, with 8 bases between the two ends. Germline CDR1 reads SGHVS; CDR2 reads FQNEAQ. CDR3 sequence: CASSTTASYEQYV. In nucleotides, the CDR3 is TGTGCCAGCAGCACGACAGCCTCCTACGAGCAGTACGTC.

Only a few counts were recorded for this clonotype. The V gene is TRBV12-3 or TRBV12-4, the J gene TRBJ1-5, with 7 bases matching TRBD1. The CDR3 is made up of 13 amino acids. Germline trimming cut 3 bases from V and 10 bases from J; bases unmatched to any gene: 6. In DNA form, the CDR3 reads TGTGCCAGCAGTTTGACAGGGCAGGGACCCCAGCATTTT. It specifies CASSLTGQGPQHF.

The CDR3 protein is CSVELTGKSSSYNEQFF. DNA for the CDR3: TGCAGCGTTGAATTAACGGGGAAGTCGAGCTCCTACAATGAGCAGTTCTTC. V and J are TRBV29-1 and TRBJ2-1, with D possibly matching TRBD2 (5 bases). V dropped 2 bases and J dropped 0 bases, with 17 bases sitting between them. Per the germline V gene, CDR1 is SQVTM and CDR2 is ANQGSEA. This CDR3 contains 17 residues.

This clonotype was detected many times. The CDR3 here is CASSSIAQGNEQFF. The CDR3 nucleotides read TGTGCCAGCAGCTCCATTGCCCAGGGAAATGAGCAGTTCTTC. V usage is TRBV6-2 or TRBV6-3 and J usage is TRBJ2-1, with a weak D call TRBD1 (5 bases). Germline V gene lookup returns CDR1 MNHEY and CDR2 SVGEGT. The CDR3 is 14 residues long. V was clipped by 6 bases and J by 7 bases, with 16 bases between them.

By share, this clonotype ranks as medium-sized. The chain joins TRBV5-5 to TRBJ2-3, with D hard to call. The ends were cut back, 4 bases at V and 2 bases at J, with 14 bases in the middle. CDR1 and CDR2 (germline): SGHKS, YYEKEE (reference sequence). This CDR3 contains 15 residues. CDR3 in DNA: TGTGCCAGCAGCGTGGGCGCGGCTGACACAGATACGCAGTATTTT. Translating it yields CASSVGAADTDTQYF.